Each of the 13 T cell receptor beta chains below was sequenced from the same sample in a study of immune heterogeneity within non-small cell lung tumors. With 32 V and 13 J primers, multiplex PCR amplified the TCR beta CDR3. TCRdb processed the multiplex PCR reads anew with MiXCR; each CDR3 protein has one entry. This table holds fewer than 8,000 distinct CDR3 sequences, approximately 23% found once. Bulk tumor genomic DNA constituted the template, at 600 to 750 ng per sample. Biopsies, several per primary tumor and spaced far apart, were collected during surgery. Patients underwent curative surgery for untreated, newly diagnosed non-small cell lung cancer. The sample comprised lung tumor tissue. The receptors come from a man between 65 and 85 years old with non-small cell lung cancer.

As for this clonotype: A much larger clone differs from this one at a single base, so this may be a read error. The V gene is TRBV7-6, the J gene TRBJ1-1, with 8 nucleotides matching TRBD1. The CDR3 covers 16 residues. J lost 4 bases, V lost 5 bases, and 12 bases had no gene match. Germline V gene data show CDR1 as SGHVS and CDR2 as FNYEAQ. The CDR3 DNA follows: TGTGCCAGCAGCCCTATTTTCACAGGGGGGAGCACTGAAGCTTTCTTT. Amino acids: CASSPIFTGGSTEAFF.

This sequence joins TRBV3-1 and TRBJ2-7, with 8 nucleotides matching TRBD1. Unmatched junction bases numbered 5, after V lost 5 bases and J lost 2 bases. CDR1 is LGHDT and CDR2 is YNNKEL in the germline V gene (reference sequence). The CDR3 is made up of 14 amino acids. This CDR3 reads CASSSGTGPYEQYF. The CDR3 nucleotides are TGTGCCAGCAGCTCCGGGACAGGCCCCTACGAGCAGTACTTC.

This clonotype was counted many times. This rearrangement joins TRBV7-6 to TRBJ2-1; D perhaps matches TRBD2 (6 bases). The germline gives CDR1 SGHVS, CDR2 FNYEAQ. The V gene lost 5 bases and the J gene lost 7 bases, with 12 bases spanning the gap. This CDR3 has 13 amino acids. CDR3 amino acids: CASSPGGWNEQFF. As DNA, the CDR3 is TGTGCCAGCAGCCCCGGGGGTTGGAATGAGCAGTTCTTC.

This clonotype is labeled as medium-sized. The chain employs TRBV6-1 and TRBJ2-7; no definite D call. This CDR3 region has 13 residues. The V end was cut by 5 bases, the J end by 5 bases, with 13 bases between. Germline lookup yields CDR1 MNHNS and CDR2 SASEGT. CDR3 loop: CASSSRRMDEQYF. The CDR3 DNA reads TGTGCCAGCAGTTCCAGACGTATGGACGAGCAGTACTTC.

The table lists this clonotype with a count of one. The chain links TRBV7-9 to TRBJ2-1; the D gene is possibly TRBD2 (6 bases). CDR1 is SEHNR and CDR2 is FQNEAQ in the germline V gene (reference sequence). Trimming removed 5 bases from V and 9 bases from J, with 8 bases in between. This CDR3 has 11 amino acids. For the CDR3, the DNA is TGTGCCAGCAGCATGGGGGGTGAGCAGTTCTTC. Translation: CASSMGGEQFF.

This clonotype has a handful of counts. One end of the junction does not line up with germline, which may come from a read error. This chain joins TRBV27 and TRBJ1-6; TRBD1 aligns across 8 bases. The CDR3 consists of 16 residues. Germline V gives CDR1 MNHEY, CDR2 SMNVEV (reference sequence). The CDR3 sequence is CASSGQGQRLNSPFHF. In DNA form, the CDR3 reads TGTGCCAGCAGTGGACAGGGCCAACGTTTAAATTCACCCTTCCACTTT.

This clonotype has at least ten counts. The chain has TRBV5-1 and TRBJ1-1, with D unclear. Germline-derived CDR1 and CDR2 are SGHRS and YFSETQ. V lost 2 bases and J 5 bases, leaving 4 bases between the germline ends. The CDR3 extends over 11 amino acids. CDR3 residues: CASSLGTEAFF. The CDR3 DNA reads as TGCGCCAGCAGCTTAGGAACTGAAGCTTTCTTT. The entire variable domain, with the rest obtained from reference TRBV5-1 and TRBJ1-1, is as follows: KAGVTQTPRYLIKTRGQQVTLSCSPISGHRSVSWYQQTPGQGLQFLFEYFSETQRNKGNFPGRFSGRQFSNSRSEMNVSTLELGDSALYLCASSLGTEAFFGQGTRLTVV.

Within the sample, this clonotype is medium-sized (0.01 to 0.1%). The rearrangement joins TRBV6-1 to TRBJ2-1, with 12 bases matching TRBD2. The CDR3 sequence is 16 residues long. Germline CDR1 reads MNHNS; CDR2 reads SASEGT. The V gene end was trimmed by 6 bases and the J gene end by 10 bases; junction bases not matched to a gene: 13. The CDR3 loop is CASSRTGTSGYDEQFF. In nucleotides, the CDR3 is TGTGCCAGCAGCAGAACCGGGACTAGCGGGTATGACGAGCAGTTCTTC.

This clonotype is classed as medium-sized. This chain uses TRBV12-3 or TRBV12-4 with TRBJ1-3; D is possibly TRBD1 (6 bases). Trimming took off 10 bases at V and 4 bases at J, with 14 bases between the two ends. This CDR3 contains 13 residues. CDR3: CATRGFQGNTIYF. The CDR3 region has the DNA TGTGCCACCAGGGGTTTCCAGGGAAACACCATATATTTT.

This rearrangement joins TRBV20-1 to TRBJ2-7; D perhaps matches TRBD2 (6 bases). Germline V gene data show CDR1 as DFQATT and CDR2 as SNEGSKA (reference sequence). The CDR3 contains 15 residues. The V gene lost 0 bases and the J gene lost 2 bases, with 14 bases spanning the gap. This chain's CDR3 is CSARDGGLSPYEQYF. The DNA of the CDR3 is TGCAGTGCTAGAGATGGAGGGCTCTCGCCCTACGAGCAGTACTTC.

Sample share makes this clonotype medium-sized. The chain recombines TRBV5-1 with TRBJ2-1; D gene ambiguous. V was clipped by 4 bases and J by 3 bases, with 2 bases between them. CDR1 SGHRS and CDR2 YFSETQ come from the germline V gene. This CDR3 contains 11 residues. CDR3 in DNA: TGCGCCAGCAGCGACTACAATGAGCAGTTCTTC. Residues: CASSDYNEQFF.

On this clonotype: A much larger clone lies a single base off, so this may be a read error. The chain uses TRBV3-1 and TRBJ2-3; 9 bases fit TRBD2. The germline CDR1 and CDR2 sequences are LGHDT and YNNKEL (reference sequence). This CDR3 contains 19 residues. CDR3 sequence: CAISQEYPRGGSATDTQYF. The CDR3 nucleotides are TGTGCCATCAGCCAAGAATACCCGCGGGGGGGCTCAGCTACAGATACGCAGTATTTT.

The chain is built from TRBV12-3 or TRBV12-4 and TRBJ1-4; 9 bases are a match to TRBD1. With 4 bases clipped from V and 8 bases from J, the junction kept 8 bases outside the gene matches. The CDR3 covers 15 residues. The CDR3 reads CASSSGDRAEEKLFF. The CDR3 coding sequence is TGTGCCAGCAGTTCCGGGGACAGGGCCGAGGAAAAACTGTTTTTT.